The 8 T cell receptor beta chains listed next were all sequenced from one sample in a study of blood T cells in healthy people across ages. The second PCR ran about 7 to 12 cycles with a sample-barcoded 5' primer and J-beta primers. MiXCR, run by TCRdb on the 5' RACE reads, gives a single entry per CDR3 protein. Altogether about 1,400,000 distinct CDR3 sequences are present, approximately 63% being singletons, with the ten largest covering about 6.7%. Input material: blood. The receptors derive from a man between 18 and 29 years old in good health.

The chain combines TRBV11-1 with TRBJ2-5, with 13 bases lining up with TRBD2. The V segment lost 5 bases and the J segment 1 base; nucleotides outside the gene matches: 7. CDR3 length: 17 residues. Germline V gives CDR1 SGHAT, CDR2 FQDESV (reference sequence). The CDR3 DNA sequence: TGTGCCAGCAGCCAAGCCGGGACTAGCGGGACCCAAGAGACCCAGTACTTC. This codes for CASSQAGTSGTQETQYF.

This clonotype came up a few times. This chain uses TRBV5-5 with TRBJ2-7, with D hard to call. The V gene's germline CDR1 is SGHKS and CDR2 YYEKEE (reference sequence). Trimming stripped 2 bases from V and 0 bases from J, with 12 bases between. CDR3 size: 15 residues. CDR3 residues: CASSFRTSTSYEQYF. In DNA, the CDR3 is TGTGCCAGCAGCTTCAGGACCAGTACCTCCTACGAGCAGTACTTC.

The rearrangement links TRBV12-1 to TRBJ1-2. TRBV12-1 counts as a pseudogene. The CDR3 sequence is 12 residues long. CDR3 sequence: CASSFGRYGYTF. The CDR3 DNA is TGTGCCAGCAGCTTCGGACGGTATGGCTACACCTTC.

The chain combines TRBV6-2 or TRBV6-3 with TRBJ2-2; the D gene is possibly TRBD2 (5 bases). The V end was cut by 3 bases, the J end by 6 bases, with 8 bases between. Germline V gives CDR1 MNHEY, CDR2 SVGEGT. CDR3 length: 13 residues. The CDR3 spells CASSYRTAGELFF. The CDR3 nucleotides are TGTGCCAGCAGTTATAGGACTGCCGGGGAGCTGTTTTTT.

The rearrangement joins TRBV4-2 to TRBJ2-3; D unclear. Trimming took 1 base from V and 2 from J, leaving 10 bases between them. CDR1 and CDR2 from the germline V gene are LGHNA and YNFKEQ. The CDR3 is 15 amino acids. The DNA of the CDR3 is TGTGCCAGCAGCCAAGGAAACCCAAACACAGATACGCAGTATTTT. Its protein product is CASSQGNPNTDTQYF.

The CDR3: CASSLGSPGQYF. In DNA, the CDR3 is TGTGCCAGCAGCTTGGGATCGCCAGGCCAGTACTTC. J is TRBJ2-5 and V is TRBV5-6; D call uncertain. Germline CDR1 and CDR2: SGHDT and YYEEEE. This CDR3 spans 12 amino acids. Trimming took 0 bases from V and 10 from J, leaving 10 bases between them.

This clonotype came up a few times. The CDR3 DNA sequence: TGTGCCAGCGGGGGGGGGATAGGGGACGGTGAAGCTTTCTTT. This translates into CASGGGIGDGEAFF. This chain links TRBV25-1 with TRBJ1-1, with D possibly matching TRBD1 (5 bases). CDR1 is MGHDK, CDR2 SYGVNS, per germline. This CDR3 has 14 amino acids. V lost 8 bases to trimming and J lost 7 bases, with 20 bases between them.

This clonotype was counted only a few times. This sequence joins TRBV7-2 and TRBJ2-7; weak D call: TRBD1 (5 bases). From germline, CDR1 is SGHTA and CDR2 FQGNSA. The CDR3 has 14 residues. Trimming stripped 3 bases from V and 3 bases from J, with 12 bases between. Here the CDR3 DNA reads TGTGCCAGCAGCTTGGACACGATCCTCTACGAGCAGTACTTC. Protein product: CASSLDTILYEQYF. Full variable domain (missing parts from reference TRBV7-2 and TRBJ2-7): GAGVSQSPSNKVTEKGKDVELRCDPISGHTALYWYRQSLGQGLEFLIYFQGNSAPDKSGLPSDRFSAERTGGSVSTLTIQRTQQEDSAVYLCASSLDTILYEQYFGPGTRLTVT.